The TCR beta chain under discussion was sequenced for a study of regulatory T cells in long-lasting Graves disease. Findings of the study overall: Under persistent disease, TRBV28, TRBJ1-2 and TRBJ2-5 were used preferentially. Relative to new patients (under 1,000), persistent patients exhibited greater sharing of public clonotypes (approximately 2,500).

Time point indicated: persistent/refractory GD, antithyroid drugs over 5 years with positive TRAb. The TCR library was made from RNA that had been extracted from PBMCs in TRIzol. The patient group derived from an endocrinology department in Xi'an, China. Investigators prepared the TCR beta libraries by applying iRepertoire HTBI primers and Arm-PCR of CDR3 regions. TCRdb itself ran the multiplex PCR reads through MiXCR, one entry per CDR3 protein. This sample has about 470,000 distinct CDR3 sequences, with about 22% found just once. The V end lost 6 bases, the J end lost 4 bases, and 15 bases lay between the germline ends. CDR1 and CDR2 (germline): MNHNS, SASEGT. This CDR3 region has 14 residues. As for this clonotype: Antigen unknown.

The genes are TRBV6-1 and TRBJ1-2, with D possibly matching TRBD1 (6 bases). The sequence was collected from a female donor with Graves disease. The material sequenced was peripheral blood mononuclear cells (PBMCs), taken when the disease was refractory, from a patient treated with antithyroid drugs. The CDR3 sequence is CASRISGVGYGYTF. CDR3 bases: TGTGCCAGCAGGATATCAGGGGTCGGCTATGGCTACACCTTC.